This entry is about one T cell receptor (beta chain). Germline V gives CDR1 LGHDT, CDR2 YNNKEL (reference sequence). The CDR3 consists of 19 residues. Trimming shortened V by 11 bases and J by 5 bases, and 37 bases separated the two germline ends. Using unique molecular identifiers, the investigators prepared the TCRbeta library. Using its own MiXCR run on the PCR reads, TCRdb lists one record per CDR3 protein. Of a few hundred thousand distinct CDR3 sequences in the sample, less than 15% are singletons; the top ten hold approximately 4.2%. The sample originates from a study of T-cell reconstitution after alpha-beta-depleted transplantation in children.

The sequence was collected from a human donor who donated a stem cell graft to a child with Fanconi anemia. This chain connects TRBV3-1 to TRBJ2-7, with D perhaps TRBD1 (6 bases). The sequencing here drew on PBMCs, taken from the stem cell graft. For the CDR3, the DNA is TGTGCCTTCAGTTTGGGGGATCCTTCACAGGGAATGCGGGCGGACGAGCAGTACTTC. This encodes CAFSLGDPSQGMRADEQYF.